This T cell receptor (beta chain) was captured in a study of cytomegalovirus exposure and HLA in healthy donors. The wider study: Early released data comprised around 80 million unique TCRs from HLA-typed donors. Study-level results: Indistinguishable V segments such as TRBV6-2 and TRBV6-3 were excluded. The study flagged about 160 TCR beta chains as cytomegalovirus-associated.

This CDR3 comprises 16 residues. Germline-derived CDR1 and CDR2 are MGHDK and SYGVNS. V shed 1 base and J shed 4 bases, with 15 bases lying between them. On this clone: The target antigen is unknown.

The study ran its PCR with 60 Vbeta and 13 Jbeta primers. The data were produced by immunoSEQ multiplex PCR, yet TCRdb's version contains in-frame clones alone and is incomplete. Here the sample spans 150,000 to 200,000 clones, around 88% being singletons. V and J are TRBV25-1 and TRBJ2-3; the D gene is possibly TRBD2 (5 bases). The specimen was PBMCs. The TCR sequence derives from a woman in her late teens or twenties in good health and CMV-seronegative. The CDR3 region is CASSESTEGEADTQYF. The CDR3 DNA follows: TGTGCCAGCAGTGAATCAACCGAGGGAGAGGCAGATACGCAGTATTTT. The complete variable domain, with remaining parts taken from reference TRBV25-1 and TRBJ2-3, reads EADIYQTPRYLVIGTGKKITLECSQTMGHDKMYWYQQDPGMELHLIHYSYGVNSTEKGDLSSESTVSRIRTEHFPLTLESARPSHTSQYLCASSESTEGEADTQYFGPGTRLTVL.